The 4 T cell receptor beta chains reported below all come from one sample, sequenced in a study of T cells after posttransplantation cyclophosphamide. Profiling relied on immunoSEQ multiplex PCR, and the TCRdb table lists in-frame clones only, not all of them. Recorded here are tens of thousands of clones, with no singletons, and the ten leading clones hold around 3%. The sample was PBMCs. Receptor source: an older woman in good health, CMV-negative, and a related stem cell transplant donor.

This clone was recorded many times. The chain couples TRBV2 to TRBJ2-5; 10 nucleotides align to TRBD1. Trimming at V came to 8 bases and at J to 3 bases, leaving 3 bases not matched to a gene. The germline CDR1 and CDR2 sequences are SNHLY and FYNNEI. This CDR3 has 13 amino acids. CDR3 nucleotides: TGTGCCAGCGCGGGACAGGGGAAAGAGACCCAGTACTTC. Encoded protein: CASAGQGKETQYF. Looking up the rest from reference TRBV2 and TRBJ2-5 gives the full variable domain: EPEVTQTPSHQVTQMGQEVILRCVPISNHLYFYWYRQILGQKVEFLVSFYNNEISEKSEIFDDQFSVERPDGSNFTLKIRSTKLEDSAMYFCASAGQGKETQYFGPGTRLLVL.

This clone was observed many times. V and J are TRBV28 and TRBJ1-5; 7 nucleotides match TRBD1. V was clipped by 5 bases and J by 4 bases; unmatched bases: 5. Germline V CDR1 and CDR2: MDHEN, SYDVKM. This CDR3 has 14 residues. The CDR3 here is CASSPTGINQPQHF. Written as DNA, the CDR3 is TGTGCCAGCAGTCCGACAGGGATAAATCAGCCCCAGCATTTT.

This clone appeared a few times. The chain carries TRBV7-9 and TRBJ2-5; D is ambiguous. Per germline, CDR1 SEHNR and CDR2 FQNEAQ (reference sequence). This CDR3 is built from 15 residues. The V end lost 5 bases, the J end lost 4 bases, and 17 bases lay between the germline ends. The CDR3 DNA follows: TGTGCCAGCAGCCCTAAGACAAGAGAAGGAGAGACCCAGTACTTC. It translates to CASSPKTREGETQYF.

This clone was counted at least ten times. J is TRBJ2-7 and V is TRBV5-6; 10 bases are shared with TRBD2. CDR3 length: 15 residues. The V segment lost 3 bases and the J segment 2 bases; nucleotides outside the gene matches: 5. Germline CDR1 reads SGHDT; CDR2 reads YYEEEE. The CDR3 DNA reads TGTGCCAGCAGCTCGTGGACTAGCGGTGCCTACGAGCAGTACTTC. It yields the protein CASSSWTSGAYEQYF.